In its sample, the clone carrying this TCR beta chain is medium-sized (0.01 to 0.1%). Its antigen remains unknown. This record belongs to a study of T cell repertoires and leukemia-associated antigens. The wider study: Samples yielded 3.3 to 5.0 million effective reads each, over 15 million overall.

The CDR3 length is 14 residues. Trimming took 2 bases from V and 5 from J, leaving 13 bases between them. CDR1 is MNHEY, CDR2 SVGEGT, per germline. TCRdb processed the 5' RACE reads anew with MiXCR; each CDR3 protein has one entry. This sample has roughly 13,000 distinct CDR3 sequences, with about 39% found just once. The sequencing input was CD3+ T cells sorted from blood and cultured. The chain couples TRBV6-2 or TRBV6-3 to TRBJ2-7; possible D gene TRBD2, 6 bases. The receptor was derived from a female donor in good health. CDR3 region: CASSYAAGGNEQYF. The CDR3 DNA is TGTGCCAGCAGTTACGCAGCGGGTGGCAACGAGCAGTACTTC.